Below are 5 T cell receptor beta chains sequenced from a single sample in a study of CD8+ T cells in alopecia areata. RNA extraction was followed by reverse transcription into cDNA, which acted as the sequencing template. The repertoire was sequenced with immunoSEQ multiplex PCR; TCRdb's copy has only in-frame clones and lacks some. The repertoire holds under 150,000 clones, approximately 47% seen once, with roughly a tenth in the top ten. The source material was NKG2D-low CD8+ T cells sorted from blood. These receptors originate from a human donor with alopecia areata.

The V and J genes are TRBV2 and TRBJ2-5, with TRBD1 as a possible D gene (7 bases). The germline V gene encodes CDR1 SNHLY and CDR2 FYNNEI. V was shortened by 10 bases and J by 4 bases, with 19 bases between the two germline ends. The CDR3 runs 14 residues. The CDR3 loop is CANRRQGGRETQYF. The CDR3 DNA reads TGTGCCAATCGCAGACAGGGAGGTCGAGAGACCCAGTACTTC.

V is TRBV29-1 and J is TRBJ2-7; D might be TRBD1 (5 bases). Trimming took off 4 bases at V and 4 bases at J, with 11 bases between the two ends. The length of the CDR3 is 12 residues. Germline CDR1 and CDR2: SQVTM and ANQGSEA. CDR3 in amino acids: CSVGQGSYEQYF. The CDR3 bases are TGCAGCGTTGGTCAGGGATCGTACGAGCAGTACTTC.

This clone was detected a few times. V and J are TRBV29-1 and TRBJ2-1, with unresolved D. The germline V gene encodes CDR1 SQVTM and CDR2 ANQGSEA. V lost 1 base and J lost 9, with 16 bases in between. This CDR3 has 14 residues. The CDR3 nucleotides are TGCAGCGTTGAAGGACATCGGGTCGACGGTGAGCAGTTCTTC. It yields the protein CSVEGHRVDGEQFF.

This clone was found a few times. The V gene is TRBV29-1, the J gene TRBJ2-1; TRBD2 matches 11 bases. This CDR3 region has 15 residues. The J segment lost 6 bases and the V segment lost 1 base, leaving 5 bases of the junction unmatched. Germline loops: CDR1 SQVTM, CDR2 ANQGSEA. CDR3 sequence reads: CSVEALLAGVNEQFF. DNA of the CDR3: TGCAGCGTTGAAGCCCTACTAGCGGGAGTCAATGAGCAGTTCTTC.

The chain is built from TRBV29-1 and TRBJ1-4; 9 bases match TRBD1. The germline gives CDR1 SQVTM, CDR2 ANQGSEA. With 7 bases clipped from V and 4 bases from J, the junction kept 4 bases outside the gene matches. This CDR3 is built from 13 residues. CDR3 sequence: CSARTGDNEKLFF. As DNA, the CDR3 is TGCAGCGCTCGGACAGGGGATAATGAAAAACTGTTTTTT.